The sequence of this T cell receptor beta chain was determined in a study of T cells after yellow fever vaccination. The CDR3 contains 15 residues. Trimming cost V 4 bases and J 6 bases, with 15 bases left between them. Many counts were recorded for this clonotype. TCRdb re-called the 5' RACE reads with MiXCR, one entry per CDR3 protein. Of 250,000 to 350,000 distinct CDR3 sequences listed, approximately 10% are singletons. The TCR comes from a man between 18 and 35 years old who received the YFV17D yellow fever vaccine. The sequencing here drew on CD4+ T cells sorted from PBMCs, taken 5 days after the yellow fever booster vaccination. The chain uses TRBV12-3 or TRBV12-4 and TRBJ2-2, with D maybe TRBD2 (6 bases). The CDR3 region is CASSYRLESAGELFF. The CDR3 bases are TGTGCCAGCAGTTACCGACTAGAGTCGGCCGGGGAGCTGTTTTTT.